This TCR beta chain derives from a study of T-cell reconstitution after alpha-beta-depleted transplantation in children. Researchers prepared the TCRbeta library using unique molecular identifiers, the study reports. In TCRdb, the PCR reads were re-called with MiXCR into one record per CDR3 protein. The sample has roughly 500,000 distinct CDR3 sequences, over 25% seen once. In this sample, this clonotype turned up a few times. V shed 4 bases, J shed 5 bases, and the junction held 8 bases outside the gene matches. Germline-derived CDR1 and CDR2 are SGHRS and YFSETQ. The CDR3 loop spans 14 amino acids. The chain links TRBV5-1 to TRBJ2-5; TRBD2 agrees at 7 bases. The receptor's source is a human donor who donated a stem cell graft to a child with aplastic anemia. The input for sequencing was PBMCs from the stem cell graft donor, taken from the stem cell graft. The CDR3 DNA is TGCGCCAGCAGCCCGGGGGGTGATTTTGAGACCCAGTACTTC. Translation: CASSPGGDFETQYF.